This T cell receptor beta chain was observed in a study of neurological immune-mediated disorders. The authors produced cDNA by 5'RACE using 10-nucleotide random UMIs. A single record per CDR3 protein comes from TCRdb applying MiXCR to the 5' RACE reads. The repertoire holds 55,000 or so distinct CDR3 sequences, with approximately 4.4% as singletons. Notes on the study in general: The greatest TCR clonal expansion appeared in HTLV-1-associated myelopathy and the smallest, falling below healthy controls, in multiple sclerosis.

For the unsorted libraries, 2 million PBMCs stored at -80 C served as input. This clonotype was observed many times. The antigen is not known. This sequence was found in a man aged 50 or older with multiple sclerosis. Sequencing was performed on PBMCs.

The CDR3 DNA reads TGCAGTGCTAGAGGTCAAGGGGGGCAGAATGAAAAACTGTTTTTT. This translates into CSARGQGGQNEKLFF. The rearrangement uses TRBV20-1 and TRBJ1-4; TRBD1 is a possible D gene (6 bases). Germline V gene lookup returns CDR1 DFQATT and CDR2 SNEGSKA (reference sequence). The CDR3 runs to 15 residues. V shed 1 base and J shed 5 bases, with 14 bases lying between them.